This is a list of T cell receptor beta chains from one sample in a study of T-cell reconstitution after alpha-beta-depleted transplantation in children. TCRdb analysed the PCR reads with MiXCR anew, one entry per CDR3 protein. The table has under 300,000 distinct CDR3 sequences, roughly 11% seen once; the top ten hold 20% to 30%. The sample in question was peripheral blood, obtained 180 days after TCRalphabeta/CD19-depleted stem cell transplant. Receptors originate from a male patient aged 2-9 years who had a stem cell transplant for chronic granulomatous disease, so the T cells may come from the graft donor. CDR3s leave out the opening cysteine and the closing phenylalanine or tryptophan. The order of the fields is J gene, V gene, CDR3 protein.

TRBJ2-3 TRBV18 ASSTRRSTDTQY
TRBJ1-2 TRBV21-1 ASSKAGQDLYGYT
TRBJ2-1 TRBV7-2 ASSYNDWYNEQF
TRBJ2-1 TRBV6-1 ASRAESYNEQF
TRBJ2-5 TRBV27 ASSLLGAQETQY
TRBJ2-1 TRBV29-1 SVEAGGIQGAGNEQF
TRBJ2-6 TRBV6-1 ASRDLSGANVLT
TRBJ2-2 TRBV20-1 SARLERGNTGELF
TRBJ2-1 TRBV13 ASSLPGWLPHEQF
TRBJ2-7 TRBV28 ASSRPSGLAGEQY
TRBJ2-7 TRBV18 ASSPSSGKAYEQY
TRBJ1-5 TRBV29-1 SVAGQGFRQPQH
TRBJ2-3 TRBV9 ASSFSTGGRTDTQY
TRBJ2-1 TRBV4-1 ASSQERGIGYNEQF
TRBJ2-3 TRBV12-3/TRBV12-4 ASSFMQVGDTQY
TRBJ2-6 TRBV29-1 SVSTGTGTTGANVLT
TRBJ2-3 TRBV28 ASSLSAQGLDTQY
TRBJ2-2 TRBV7-9 ASSLVAGDRGRTGELF
TRBJ2-7 TRBV18 ASSLDRGRSYEQY
TRBJ2-5 TRBV5-4 ATKTSGGQAETQY
TRBJ2-7 TRBV30 AWSVRTARSYEQY
TRBJ2-1 TRBV11-2 ASSLSGGAFNEQF
TRBJ2-1 TRBV10-2 ASSEVILAGVGTEQF
TRBJ2-3 TRBV25-1 ASSEYSPFKYTDTQY
TRBJ2-5 TRBV10-1 ASAPGDRGQETQY
TRBJ2-2 TRBV7-7 ASSFHGTGELF
TRBJ2-5 TRBV3-1 ASSPVPDRGPDKETQY
TRBJ2-1 TRBV3-1 ASSRDEGSYNEQF
TRBJ2-5 TRBV29-1 SVAERQETQY
TRBJ1-2 TRBV29-1 SVEGPNIWGYT
TRBJ2-7 TRBV9 ASSVDGAYEQY
TRBJ2-1 TRBV7-3 ASSQSGRSNEQF
TRBJ2-1 TRBV19 ASSIVGGAAYNEQF
TRBJ2-7 TRBV7-2 ASSLGGVYMVYEQY
TRBJ2-3 TRBV27 ASSPTGLAGSDTQY
TRBJ1-5 TRBV6-1 AGSGARSGQPQH
TRBJ2-2 TRBV10-3 AISKGTSGMNTGELF
TRBJ2-7 TRBV6-1 ASRRQGLGYEQY
TRBJ2-1 TRBV29-1 SVGEGRQLGNEQF
TRBJ2-3 TRBV28 ASSLVYPDTQY
TRBJ2-1 TRBV7-6 ASSLGDHKEQF
TRBJ1-1 TRBV3-1 ASSQGAQENEAF